This TCR beta chain was sequenced in a study of T cell responses to AZD1222 COVID-19 vaccine. Study-wide results and limits: The study sampled repertoires only after the peak T cell response. Among AZD1222 vaccinees, only five or six were seropositive at baseline. Reports say nearly half of spike-specific TCRs go after unmutated variant regions.

Germline lookup yields CDR1 SGHVS and CDR2 FNYEAQ. V shed 1 base and J shed 6 bases, with 15 bases lying between them. The CDR3 is 15 amino acids. This clone was seen more than once but under ten times. The target antigen is unknown. Using immunoSEQ multiplex PCR, the repertoire was profiled, and TCRdb retains in-frame clones only, with some absent. The sample lists roughly 97,000 clones, 89% occurring once. The sequence was collected from an adult in good health. The chain links TRBV7-6 to TRBJ1-2, with D possibly TRBD1 on 5 matching bases. The input for sequencing was peripheral blood, taken on day 0 of AZD1222 vaccination. The CDR3 bases are TGTGCCAGCAGCTTAGTCGGAGGGGAGATTGATGGCTACACCTTC. Its protein product is CASSLVGGEIDGYTF. Combining the CDR3 with reference TRBV7-6 and TRBJ1-2 gives the whole variable domain GAGVSQSPRYKVTKRGQDVALRCDPISGHVSLYWYRQALGQGPEFLTYFNYEAQQDKSGLPNDRFSAERPEGSISTLTIQRTEQRDSAMYRCASSLVGGEIDGYTFGSGTRLTVV.